This entry features one T cell receptor beta chain sequence. As yet, its antigen is unknown. The sample is drawn from a study of cytomegalovirus exposure and HLA in healthy donors. The overall study: Among roughly 180 million T cells, an earlier analysis found 117 million unique TCR beta sequences.

Germline V CDR1 and CDR2: SGHDT, YYEEEE. The CDR3 totals 11 residues. V gave up 4 bases and J gave up 10 bases, with 11 bases separating them. This PCR relied on a set of 60 Vbeta primers and 13 Jbeta primers. Assay used: immunoSEQ multiplex PCR; TCRdb lists only in-frame clones, some missing. The sample includes about 96,000 clones, more than 60% of them seen just once. Study-level results: Per a later analysis, HLA-associated TCR beta chains showed more clonal expansion than other, equally common TCR beta chains.

This TCR was sampled from a man in his fifties or sixties in good health and CMV-seropositive. V gene TRBV5-6 combines with J gene TRBJ1-1; TRBD1 is a possible D gene (6 bases). The specimen sequenced was PBMCs. The CDR3 sequence: CASSQGGRAFF. CDR3 nucleotides: TGTGCCAGCAGCCAAGGGGGAAGAGCTTTCTTT.